This TCR beta chain was profiled in a study of blood T cell repertoires in COVID-19. Overall study: Material from acute and convalescent COVID-19 was sourced from the United States, Italy and Spain.

Generated by immunoSEQ multiplex PCR, the TCRdb table keeps only in-frame clones and is missing some. The table lists 330,000 or so clones, about 90% of them singletons. Assignments of participants to cohorts depended upon their own reported clinical history. It was within 2 weeks before study entry that exposed participants met a COVID-19 case. V was cut by 0 bases and J by 7 bases, with 14 bases left in between. Germline V gene sequence: CDR1 SGHRS, CDR2 YFSETQ. This CDR3 is 15 amino acids long. Only a few counts were recorded for this clone. The sample was PBMCs or T cells enriched from blood (not recorded which). The receptor comes from a woman aged 25 to 39 who had been exposed to COVID-19. The chain has TRBV5-1 and TRBJ1-5; the D gene is possibly TRBD1 (6 bases). CDR3 DNA sequence: TGCGCCAGCAGCTTGGTTCCAGGGGAGTTGCAGCCCCAGCATTTT. It is translated as CASSLVPGELQPQHF.